This is a list of T cell receptor beta chains from one sample in a study of blood T cells in healthy people across ages. TCRdb reanalysed the 5' RACE reads using MiXCR and keeps one entry per CDR3 protein. Seen here are 1,300,000 or so distinct CDR3 sequences, roughly 64% observed once, and the top ten hold 5% to 7%. The sample comprised blood. The receptors originated from a man younger than 30 in good health. The CDR3 runs from the conserved cysteine through the conserved F or W. The order of the fields is CDR3 length, clone size, D gene, V gene, J gene, CDR3 DNA, CDR3 protein. The D gene is left open where the match is weak. Size is stated for part of the rows, as once, few or many counts, or as a class when the clone is expanded.

>13|few|-|TRBV3-1|TRBJ1-2
TGTGCCAGCAGCCAAGCTCGTCAGGGAGCCTACACCTTC
CASSQARQGAYTF
>13|few|-|TRBV11-2|TRBJ2-1
TGTGCCAGCAGCTTAGGAGCGCGGGGTGAGCAGTTCTTC
CASSLGARGEQFF
>16|few|-|TRBV6-5|TRBJ2-1
TGTGCCAGCAGTAGCGGGACAGGTCACTCCTACAATGAGCAGTTCTTC
CASSSGTGHSYNEQFF
>18|few|-|TRBV4-2|TRBJ2-1
TGTGCCAGCAGCCATCAGGCCCCCCGGGGTAGCTCCTACAATGAGCAGTTCTTC
CASSHQAPRGSSYNEQFF
>16|few|-|TRBV7-9|TRBJ1-1
TGTGCCAGCAGAAGGGACAAGGGGGACACGAACACTGAAGCTTTCTTT
CASRRDKGDTNTEAFF
>14|-|-|TRBV25-1|TRBJ2-1
TGTGCCAGCAGTGAAGGACTCAGAGACAATGAGCAGTTCTTC
CASSEGLRDNEQFF
>13|-|-|TRBV12-3/TRBV12-4|TRBJ2-3
TGTGCCAGCACCGGCCTTAATCCCGATACGCAGTATTTT
CASTGLNPDTQYF
>17|-|TRBD2|TRBV27|TRBJ2-3
TGTGCCAGCGGAACCGGGACTAGCGGGAGTCTTGCAGGTACGCAGTATTTT
CASGTGTSGSLAGTQYF
>15|-|TRBD1|TRBV20-1|TRBJ2-1
TGCAGTGCTAGAGATGCAGACAGGGTTTACAATGAGCAGTTCTTC
CSARDADRVYNEQFF
>14|few|-|TRBV3-1|TRBJ2-5
TGTGCCAGCAGCCAAGGCTTCACGCAAGAGACCCAGTACTTC
CASSQGFTQETQYF
>13|once|-|TRBV6-5|TRBJ1-1
TGTGCCAGCTCTATAGGGGGAAAAACTGAAGCTTTCTTT
CASSIGGKTEAFF
>17|-|-|TRBV6-1|TRBJ2-5
TGTGCCAGCAGTGAAGCAAGGCCCGAACAGGCGCAAGAGACCCAGTACTTC
CASSEARPEQAQETQYF
>17|many|-|TRBV6-6|TRBJ1-2
TGTGCCAGCAGTTACTCGATCCCGGGGAGCGGTAGCTATGGCTACACCTTC
CASSYSIPGSGSYGYTF
>15|few|-|TRBV3-1|TRBJ2-7
TGTGCCAGCAGCCAAGAACCGGGATCACCCTACGAGCAGTACTTC
CASSQEPGSPYEQYF
>14|once|-|TRBV7-9|TRBJ2-3
TGTGCCAGCAAATCTCTGGGCGTCGCAGATACGCAGTATTTT
CASKSLGVADTQYF
>14|-|-|TRBV11-2|TRBJ2-7
TGTGCCAGCAGCCCGTTAGAGACAGGTACCGAGCAGTACTTC
CASSPLETGTEQYF
>13|few|TRBD2|TRBV29-1|TRBJ2-7
TGCAGCGTTCGTCCCCTAGCGGGAGACGAGCAGTACTTC
CSVRPLAGDEQYF
>15|-|TRBD1|TRBV6-5|TRBJ1-6
TGTGCCAGCAGTTTTGACAGGACAGGCCCTTCACCCCTCCACTTT
CASSFDRTGPSPLHF
>17|-|-|TRBV6-2/TRBV6-3|TRBJ2-3
TGTGCCAGCAGACGAGCGGGCTACTTGATAATCACAGATACGCAGTATTTT
CASRRAGYLIITDTQYF
>14|-|TRBD2|TRBV28|TRBJ2-5
TGTGCCAGCAGTTTAGGCGGGGGGGATGGTGAGCAGTACTTC
CASSLGGGDGEQYF
>17|-|TRBD1|TRBV4-1|TRBJ2-7
TGCGCCAGCAGCTGGGGGACAGGCCTCGACATGACCTACGAGCAGTACTTC
CASSWGTGLDMTYEQYF
>15|few|TRBD2|TRBV5-1|TRBJ2-1
TGCGCCAGCAGCCTAGGACTAGCGGGAGCAAGTGAGCAGTTCTTC
CASSLGLAGASEQFF
>16|few|-|TRBV7-2|TRBJ2-7
TGTGCCAGCAGCTTAGGGTACGCCGGAAACTCCTACGAGCAGTACTTC
CASSLGYAGNSYEQYF
>14|-|-|TRBV7-2|TRBJ1-2
TGTGCCAGCAGCTTAGCTGGGGGCGGCTATGGCTACACCTTC
CASSLAGGGYGYTF
>14|-|-|TRBV9|TRBJ1-4
TGTGCCGGCAGCCTCGGGACAAATAATGAAAAACTGTTTTTT
CAGSLGTNNEKLFF
>14|few|-|TRBV14|TRBJ2-5
TGTGCCAGCAGCCACAGGGGAGGCCAAGAGACCCAGTACTTC
CASSHRGGQETQYF
>14|few|TRBD2|TRBV11-2|TRBJ2-7
TGTGCCAGCAGCGGGAGCGGGATGGCCTACGAGCAGTACTTC
CASSGSGMAYEQYF
>14|-|-|TRBV20-1|TRBJ2-1
TGCAGTGCTAGAGATCTGGTAGCCGGAAATGAGCAGTTCTTC
CSARDLVAGNEQFF
>14|-|-|TRBV19|TRBJ1-6
TGTGCCAGTAGTGCCACGACGAATAATTCACCCCTCCACTTT
CASSATTNNSPLHF
>11|few|-|TRBV20-1|TRBJ2-7
TGCAGTGCTAGAGATTTGGGGAGGCAGTACTTC
CSARDLGRQYF
>15|many|-|TRBV4-2|TRBJ2-6
TGCGCCAGCAGCCAAGTCCTCTCTGGGGCCAACGTCCTGACTTTC
CASSQVLSGANVLTF
>13|-|-|TRBV4-2|TRBJ1-2
TGTGCCAGCAGCCAAGAGGGGGTCGGGGATTACACCTTC
CASSQEGVGDYTF
>17|-|-|TRBV20-1|TRBJ1-5
TGCAGTGCTAGGGCCCCGGGCAGCACTTATAGCAATCAGCCCCAGCATTTT
CSARAPGSTYSNQPQHF
>18|-|-|TRBV6-1|TRBJ1-2
TGTGCCAGCAGTGTGTCTGTGACGGGGGTAGCCCGGATGAATGGCTACACCTTC
CASSVSVTGVARMNGYTF
>14|-|-|TRBV6-5|TRBJ2-7
TGTGCCAGCAGCCCAGTTGGTCGGTCCTACGAGCAGTACTTC
CASSPVGRSYEQYF
>16|few|TRBD2|TRBV7-2|TRBJ2-1
TGTGCCAGCAGCTTAGATCACCGGGACTACTACAATGAGCAGTTCTTC
CASSLDHRDYYNEQFF
>14|-|-|TRBV12-3/TRBV12-4|TRBJ2-5
TGTGCCAGCAGTCCCCCCCCGTACCAAGAGACCCAGTACTTC
CASSPPPYQETQYF
>17|-|-|TRBV6-5|TRBJ1-2
TGTGCCAGCAGTTACTCCGTCGGGGGCTCTGGCGGCTATGGCTACACCTTC
CASSYSVGGSGGYGYTF
>17|-|-|TRBV7-6|TRBJ2-7
TGTGCCAGCAGCTCTAGCGGGGGACAGGGTAACGCCTACGAGCAGTACTTC
CASSSSGGQGNAYEQYF
>15|-|-|TRBV11-2|TRBJ1-5
TGTGCCAGCAGGACCGGGGCGGCGGTAAATCAGCCCCAGCATTTT
CASRTGAAVNQPQHF
>14|-|TRBD2|TRBV20-1|TRBJ2-1
TGCAGTGCAACCAAGGGGGGCGGGGGGAATGAGCAGTTCTTC
CSATKGGGGNEQFF
>16|-|TRBD2|TRBV5-1|TRBJ2-3
TGCGCCAGCAGCCCTGGACTAGCGGGGTACACAGATACGCAGTATTTT
CASSPGLAGYTDTQYF
>12|-|-|TRBV5-1|TRBJ1-2
TGCGCCAGCAACGGTAACCAGGCTGGCTACACCTTC
CASNGNQAGYTF
>16|-|TRBD1|TRBV28|TRBJ2-6
TGTGCCAGCAGAAGACAGGGGTTTTCTGGGGCCAACGTCCTGACTTTC
CASRRQGFSGANVLTF
>17|-|-|TRBV27|TRBJ1-2
TGTGCCAGCAGTTGGAGCGCCGACAGTGGGGTCTCCTATGGCTACACCTTC
CASSWSADSGVSYGYTF
>13|-|-|TRBV10-3|TRBJ2-7
TGTGCCATCAGTGAGGGGTGGAGGTACGAGCAGTACTTC
CAISEGWRYEQYF
>15|few|-|TRBV6-6|TRBJ2-3
TGTGCCAGCAGTTACTCGTGGTCCAGGGAAGATACGCAGTATTTT
CASSYSWSREDTQYF